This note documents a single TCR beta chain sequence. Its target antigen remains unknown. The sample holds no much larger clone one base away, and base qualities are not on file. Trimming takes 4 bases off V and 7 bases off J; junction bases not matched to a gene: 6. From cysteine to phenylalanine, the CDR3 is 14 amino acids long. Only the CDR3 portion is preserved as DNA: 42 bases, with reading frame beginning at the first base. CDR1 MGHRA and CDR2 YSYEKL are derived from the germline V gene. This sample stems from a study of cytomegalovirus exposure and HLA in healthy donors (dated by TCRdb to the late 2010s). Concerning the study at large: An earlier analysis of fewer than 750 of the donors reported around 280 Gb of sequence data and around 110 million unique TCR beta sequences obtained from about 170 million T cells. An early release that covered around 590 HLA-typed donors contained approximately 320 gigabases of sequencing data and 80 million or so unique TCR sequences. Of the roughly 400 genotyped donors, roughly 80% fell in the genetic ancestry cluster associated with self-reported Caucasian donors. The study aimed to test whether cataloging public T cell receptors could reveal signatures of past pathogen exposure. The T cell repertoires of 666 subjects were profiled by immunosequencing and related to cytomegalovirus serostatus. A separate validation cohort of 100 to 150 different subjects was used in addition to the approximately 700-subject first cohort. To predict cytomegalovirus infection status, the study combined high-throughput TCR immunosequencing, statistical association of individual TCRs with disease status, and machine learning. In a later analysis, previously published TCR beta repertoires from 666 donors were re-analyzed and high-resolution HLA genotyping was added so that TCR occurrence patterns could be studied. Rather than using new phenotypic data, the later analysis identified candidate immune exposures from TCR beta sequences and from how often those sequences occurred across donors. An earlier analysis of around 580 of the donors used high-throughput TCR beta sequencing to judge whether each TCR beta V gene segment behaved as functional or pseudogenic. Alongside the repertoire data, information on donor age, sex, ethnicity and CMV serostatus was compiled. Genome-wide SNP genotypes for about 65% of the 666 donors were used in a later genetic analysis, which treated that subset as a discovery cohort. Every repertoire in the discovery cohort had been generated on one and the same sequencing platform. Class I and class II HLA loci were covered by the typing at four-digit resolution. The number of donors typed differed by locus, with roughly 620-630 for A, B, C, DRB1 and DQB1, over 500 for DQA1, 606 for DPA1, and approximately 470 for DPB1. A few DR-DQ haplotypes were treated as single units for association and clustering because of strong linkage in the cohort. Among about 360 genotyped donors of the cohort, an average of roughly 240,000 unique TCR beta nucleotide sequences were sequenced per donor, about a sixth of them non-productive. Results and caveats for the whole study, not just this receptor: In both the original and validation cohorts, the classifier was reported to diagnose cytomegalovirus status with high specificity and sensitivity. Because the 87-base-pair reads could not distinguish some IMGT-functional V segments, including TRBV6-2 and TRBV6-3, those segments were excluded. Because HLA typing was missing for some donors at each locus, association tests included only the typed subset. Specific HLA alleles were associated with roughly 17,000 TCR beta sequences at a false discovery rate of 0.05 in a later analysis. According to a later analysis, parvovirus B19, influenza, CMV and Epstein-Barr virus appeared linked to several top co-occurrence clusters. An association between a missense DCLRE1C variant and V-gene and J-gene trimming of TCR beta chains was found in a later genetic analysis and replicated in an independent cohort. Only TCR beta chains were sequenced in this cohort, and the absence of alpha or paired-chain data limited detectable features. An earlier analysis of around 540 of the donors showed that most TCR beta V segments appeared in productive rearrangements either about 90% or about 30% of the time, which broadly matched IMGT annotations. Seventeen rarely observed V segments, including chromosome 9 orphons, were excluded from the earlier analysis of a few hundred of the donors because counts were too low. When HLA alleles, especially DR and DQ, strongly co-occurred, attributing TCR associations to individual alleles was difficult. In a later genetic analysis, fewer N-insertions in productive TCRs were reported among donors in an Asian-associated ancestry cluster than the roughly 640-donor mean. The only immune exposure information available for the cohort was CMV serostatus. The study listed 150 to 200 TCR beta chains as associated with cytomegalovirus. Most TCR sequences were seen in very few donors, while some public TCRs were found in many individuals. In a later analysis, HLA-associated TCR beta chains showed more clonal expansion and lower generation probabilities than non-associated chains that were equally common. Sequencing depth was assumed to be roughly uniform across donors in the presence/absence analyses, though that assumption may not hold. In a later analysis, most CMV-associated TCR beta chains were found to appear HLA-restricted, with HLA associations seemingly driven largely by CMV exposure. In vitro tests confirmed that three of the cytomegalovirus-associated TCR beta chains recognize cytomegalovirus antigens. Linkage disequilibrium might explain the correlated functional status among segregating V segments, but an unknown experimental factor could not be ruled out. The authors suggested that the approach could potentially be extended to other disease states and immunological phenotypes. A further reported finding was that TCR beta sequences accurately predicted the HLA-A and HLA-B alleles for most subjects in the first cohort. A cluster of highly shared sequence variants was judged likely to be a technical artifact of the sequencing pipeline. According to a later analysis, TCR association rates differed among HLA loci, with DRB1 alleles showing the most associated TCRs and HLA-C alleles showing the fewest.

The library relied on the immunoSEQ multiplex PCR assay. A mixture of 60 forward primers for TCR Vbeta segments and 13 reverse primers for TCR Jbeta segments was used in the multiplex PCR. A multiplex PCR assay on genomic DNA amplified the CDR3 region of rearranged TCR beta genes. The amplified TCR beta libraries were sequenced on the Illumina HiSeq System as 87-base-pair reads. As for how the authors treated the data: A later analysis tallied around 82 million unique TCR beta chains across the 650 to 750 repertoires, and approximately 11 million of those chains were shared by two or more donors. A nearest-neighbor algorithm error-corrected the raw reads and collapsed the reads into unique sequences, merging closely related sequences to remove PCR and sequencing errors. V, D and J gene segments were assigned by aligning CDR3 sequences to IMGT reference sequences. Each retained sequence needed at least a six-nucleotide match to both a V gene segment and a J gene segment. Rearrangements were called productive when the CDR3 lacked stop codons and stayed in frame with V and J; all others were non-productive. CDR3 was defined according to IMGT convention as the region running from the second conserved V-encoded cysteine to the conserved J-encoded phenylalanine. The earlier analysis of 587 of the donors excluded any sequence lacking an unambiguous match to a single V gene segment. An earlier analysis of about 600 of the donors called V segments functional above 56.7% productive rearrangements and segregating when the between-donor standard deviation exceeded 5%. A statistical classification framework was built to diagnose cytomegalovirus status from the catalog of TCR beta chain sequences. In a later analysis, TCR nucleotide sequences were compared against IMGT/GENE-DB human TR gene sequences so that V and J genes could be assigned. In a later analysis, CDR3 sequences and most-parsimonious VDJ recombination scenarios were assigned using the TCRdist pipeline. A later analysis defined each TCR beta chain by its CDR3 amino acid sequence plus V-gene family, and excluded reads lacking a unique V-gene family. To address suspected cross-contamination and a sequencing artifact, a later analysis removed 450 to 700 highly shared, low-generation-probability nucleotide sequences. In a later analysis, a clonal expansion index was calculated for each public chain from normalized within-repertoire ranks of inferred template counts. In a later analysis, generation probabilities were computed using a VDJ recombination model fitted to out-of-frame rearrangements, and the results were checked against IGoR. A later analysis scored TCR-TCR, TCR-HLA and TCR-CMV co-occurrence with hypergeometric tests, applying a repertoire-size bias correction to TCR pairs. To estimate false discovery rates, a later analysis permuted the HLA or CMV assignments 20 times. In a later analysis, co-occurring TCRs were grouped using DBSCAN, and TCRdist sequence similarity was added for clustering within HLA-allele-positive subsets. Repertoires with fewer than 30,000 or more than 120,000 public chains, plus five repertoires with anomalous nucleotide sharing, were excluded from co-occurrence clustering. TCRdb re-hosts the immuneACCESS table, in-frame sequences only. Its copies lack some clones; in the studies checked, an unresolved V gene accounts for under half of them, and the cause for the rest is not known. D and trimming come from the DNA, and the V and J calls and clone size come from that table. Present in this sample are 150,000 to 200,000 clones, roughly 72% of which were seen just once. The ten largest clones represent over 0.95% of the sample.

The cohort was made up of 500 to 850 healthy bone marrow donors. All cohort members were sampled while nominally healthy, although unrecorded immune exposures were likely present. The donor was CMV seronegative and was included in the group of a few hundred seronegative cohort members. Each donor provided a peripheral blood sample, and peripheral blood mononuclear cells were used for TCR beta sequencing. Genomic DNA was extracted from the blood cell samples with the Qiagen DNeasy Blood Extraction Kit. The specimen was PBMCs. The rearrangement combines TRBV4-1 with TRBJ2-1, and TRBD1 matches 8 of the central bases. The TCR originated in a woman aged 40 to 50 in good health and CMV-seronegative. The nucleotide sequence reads TGCGCCAGCAGCCCCCAGGGGGCGGCAAATGAGCAGTTCTTC. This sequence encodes CASSPQGAANEQFF.